The 19 T cell receptor beta chains in this list originate from one sample, sequenced in a study of fetal regulatory T cell absence and autoimmunity. Sequenced by immunoSEQ multiplex PCR; TCRdb stores in-frame clones only, minus some. The repertoire includes 95,000 or so clones, 60% to 80% of them detected once, and roughly 2% sits in the top ten. Sequencing was carried out using pancreas tissue. These receptors all come from a male donor with IPEX syndrome.

This clone appeared a few times. J is TRBJ1-2 and V is TRBV2, with D perhaps TRBD1 (6 bases). Germline CDR1 reads SNHLY; CDR2 reads FYNNEI. Between the trimmed V and J ends, which lost 3 bases and 2 bases, there was a span of 16 bases. The CDR3 is 16 amino acids. The CDR3 loop reads CASSDGTPGVNYGYTF. The DNA of the CDR3 is TGTGCCAGCAGTGATGGGACACCAGGAGTCAACTATGGCTACACCTTC.

Turning to this clone: The sample contains more than one DNA sequence encoding this CDR3. This chain joins TRBV11-2 and TRBJ2-7, with D possibly matching TRBD2 (5 bases). The CDR3 sequence is 13 residues long. V dropped 1 base and J dropped 2 bases, with 6 bases sitting between them. Germline values: CDR1 SGHAT, CDR2 FQNNGV. This CDR3 is CASSLVGTYEQYF. CDR3 nucleotides: TGTGCCAGCAGCTTAGTCGGGACCTACGAGCAGTACTTC.

The genes are TRBV4-1 and TRBJ2-1, with D perhaps TRBD1 (6 bases). V lost 1 base and J lost 8, with 9 bases in between. This CDR3 has 13 residues. From germline, CDR1 is MGHRA and CDR2 YSYEKL. This CDR3 is CASSQGQVDEQFF. DNA of the CDR3: TGCGCCAGCAGCCAAGGACAGGTCGATGAGCAGTTCTTC.

The V and J genes are TRBV13 and TRBJ1-1, with a tentative D call TRBD1 (6 bases). CDR1 and CDR2 (germline): PRHDT, FYEKMQ (reference sequence). This CDR3 contains 16 residues. Trimming shortened V by 2 bases and J by 0 bases, and 13 bases separated the two germline ends. In DNA form, the CDR3 reads TGTGCCAGCAGCTTAAGGGGGGGATTAATGAACACTGAAGCTTTCTTT. Translating gives CASSLRGGLMNTEAFF.

The chain joins TRBV2 to TRBJ2-1; D is tentatively TRBD1 or TRBD2 (7 bases each). The germline V and J ends were trimmed by 11 bases and 7 bases, with 15 bases remaining between them. This CDR3 region has 12 residues. The germline V gene has CDR1 SNHLY and CDR2 FYNNEI. CDR3 sequence reads: CAPGGGENEQFF. In DNA, the CDR3 is TGTGCCCCAGGGGGGGGTGAGAATGAGCAGTTCTTC.

This rearrangement joins TRBV7-6 to TRBJ1-1, with D unresolved. Germline lookup yields CDR1 SGHVS and CDR2 FNYEAQ. The CDR3 covers 13 residues. Between the trimmed V and J ends, which lost 3 bases and 6 bases, there was a span of 11 bases. In nucleotides, the CDR3 is TGTGCCAGCAGCTTCGGCTTAGGTGCTGAAGCTTTCTTT. Residues: CASSFGLGAEAFF.

V and J are TRBV5-1 and TRBJ2-7; possibly TRBD1 for D (6 bases). This CDR3 is built from 16 residues. Trimming pared 1 base from V and 4 bases from J, leaving 18 bases between. Looked up from germline, CDR1 is SGHRS and CDR2 is YFSETQ. The CDR3 region is CASSLIQGPPTYEQYF. CDR3 sequence (DNA): TGCGCCAGCAGCTTGATCCAGGGGCCCCCCACTTACGAGCAGTACTTC.

This clone was seen once. This sequence joins TRBV7-9 and TRBJ2-2, with D perhaps matching TRBD2 (5 bases). This CDR3 is built from 16 residues. Germline CDR1 and CDR2: SEHNR and FQNEAQ (reference sequence). Trimming removed 2 bases at V and 5 bases at J, with 15 bases between. DNA of the CDR3: TGTGCCAGCAGCTTACGGGGTCAGAGGATAACCGGGGAGCTGTTTTTT. This gives the protein CASSLRGQRITGELFF. Full variable domain (rest looked up from reference TRBV7-9 and TRBJ2-2): DTGVSQNPRHKITKRGQNVTFRCDPISEHNRLYWYRQTLGQGPEFLTYFQNEAQLEKSRLLSDRFSAERPKGSFSTLEIQRTEQGDSAMYLCASSLRGQRITGELFFGEGSRLTVL.

The chain has TRBV21-1 and TRBJ2-5; TRBD1, the table's D call, was not compared with the DNA. TRBV21-1 represents a pseudogene. The CDR3 runs 16 residues. CDR3 sequence: CASSKDTQGAQETQYF. DNA for the CDR3: TGTGCCAGCAGCAAAGATACCCAGGGGGCACAAGAGACCCAGTACTTC.

The chain carries TRBV10-1 and TRBJ2-3; tentative D call: TRBD1 (7 bases). Trimming cost V 7 bases and J 6 bases, with 17 bases left between them. In germline, CDR1 is WNHNN, CDR2 SYGVQD (reference sequence). This CDR3 has 14 amino acids. The CDR3 is CASIMEGAQDTQYF. The CDR3 nucleotides are TGCGCCAGCATAATGGAGGGGGCACAGGATACGCAGTATTTT.

The rearrangement links TRBV4-1 to TRBJ2-7; 8 bases match TRBD2. The CDR3 is made up of 18 amino acids. V was clipped by 4 bases and J by 5 bases; unmatched bases: 19. Per the germline V gene, CDR1 is MGHRA and CDR2 is YSYEKL. This CDR3 reads CASSRRGGPYAYQDEQYF. CDR3 bases: TGCGCCAGCAGCCGACGGGGGGGCCCATACGCCTACCAGGACGAGCAGTACTTC.

The genes are TRBV30 and TRBJ2-1; 8 nucleotides match TRBD2. This CDR3 has 14 residues. Trimming cost V 5 bases and J 6 bases; bases outside gene matches: 9. Germline V CDR1 and CDR2: GTSNPN, SVGIG (reference sequence). The CDR3: CAWVKVAGINEQFF. CDR3 nucleotides: TGTGCCTGGGTGAAGGTAGCGGGAATCAATGAGCAGTTCTTC.

The rearrangement uses TRBV5-1 and TRBJ1-2; 11 nucleotides match TRBD1. V trimming: 4 bases; J trimming: 6 bases; junction bases outside the gene matches: 2. There are 13 residues in the CDR3. The germline gives CDR1 SGHRS, CDR2 YFSETQ. The CDR3 sequence is CASSGQGAHGYTF. In DNA form, the CDR3 reads TGCGCCAGCAGCGGACAGGGGGCTCATGGCTACACCTTC.

The rearrangement joins TRBV4-1 to TRBJ2-7, with D uncertain. Germline CDR1 is MGHRA and CDR2 is YSYEKL. The CDR3 consists of 15 residues. V was shortened by 1 base and J by 0 bases, with 10 bases between the two germline ends. CDR3 sequence (DNA): TGCGCCAGCAGCCAAGCCGCGGTGAGCTCCTACGAGCAGTACTTC. Its translation is CASSQAAVSSYEQYF.

The chain carries TRBV7-9 and TRBJ2-1; 9 bases map to TRBD1. This CDR3 is 19 amino acids long. Trimming at V came to 4 bases and at J to 3 bases, leaving 16 bases not matched to a gene. Germline V gene sequence: CDR1 SEHNR, CDR2 FQNEAQ (reference sequence). CDR3 amino acids: CASSSPHPTRTGVYNEQFF. The CDR3 nucleotides are TGTGCCAGCAGCTCCCCTCATCCAACCCGGACAGGGGTCTACAATGAGCAGTTCTTC.

The rearrangement links TRBV6-1 to TRBJ1-2, with 8 bases matching TRBD1. Per germline, CDR1 MNHNS and CDR2 SASEGT. J gave up 8 bases and V 5 bases, and 13 bases lay outside the gene matches. This CDR3 region has 15 residues. The CDR3 sequence is CASSSPGTGERGYTF. CDR3 sequence (DNA): TGTGCCAGCAGTAGCCCCGGGACAGGAGAGAGGGGCTACACCTTC.

J is TRBJ1-1 and V is TRBV6-5; D is possibly TRBD1 (5 bases). Per the germline V gene, CDR1 is MNHEY and CDR2 is SVGAGI. The V and J ends lost 6 bases and 1 base respectively, with 9 bases between them. This CDR3 contains 13 residues. The CDR3 is CASRLQGNTEAFF. CDR3 DNA sequence: TGTGCCAGCAGGCTGCAGGGGAACACTGAAGCTTTCTTT.

The V gene is TRBV5-5, the J gene TRBJ1-3, with 7 positions matching TRBD1. CDR3 length: 16 amino acids. Germline V gene data show CDR1 as SGHKS and CDR2 as YYEKEE (reference sequence). V was pared by 2 bases and J by 2 bases, with 7 bases of the junction left unmatched. The CDR3 region is CASSLTGAKAGNTIYF. CDR3 in DNA: TGTGCCAGCAGCTTAACAGGGGCGAAAGCTGGAAACACCATATATTTT. Full variable domain (remainder filled in from reference TRBV5-5 and TRBJ1-3): DAGVTQSPTHLIKTRGQQVTLRCSPISGHKSVSWYQQVLGQGPQFIFQYYEKEERGRGNFPDRFSARQFPNYSSELNVNALLLGDSALYLCASSLTGAKAGNTIYFGEGSWLTVV.

This clone was detected once. The chain carries TRBV15 and TRBJ2-5; no definite D call. Germline lookup yields CDR1 LNHNV and CDR2 YYDKDF (reference sequence). There are 14 residues in the CDR3. Trimming stripped 4 bases from V and 1 base from J, with 10 bases between. CDR3 DNA sequence: TGTGCCACCAGCACCCTCCGTGGCCAAGAGACCCAGTACTTC. Its protein product is CATSTLRGQETQYF.